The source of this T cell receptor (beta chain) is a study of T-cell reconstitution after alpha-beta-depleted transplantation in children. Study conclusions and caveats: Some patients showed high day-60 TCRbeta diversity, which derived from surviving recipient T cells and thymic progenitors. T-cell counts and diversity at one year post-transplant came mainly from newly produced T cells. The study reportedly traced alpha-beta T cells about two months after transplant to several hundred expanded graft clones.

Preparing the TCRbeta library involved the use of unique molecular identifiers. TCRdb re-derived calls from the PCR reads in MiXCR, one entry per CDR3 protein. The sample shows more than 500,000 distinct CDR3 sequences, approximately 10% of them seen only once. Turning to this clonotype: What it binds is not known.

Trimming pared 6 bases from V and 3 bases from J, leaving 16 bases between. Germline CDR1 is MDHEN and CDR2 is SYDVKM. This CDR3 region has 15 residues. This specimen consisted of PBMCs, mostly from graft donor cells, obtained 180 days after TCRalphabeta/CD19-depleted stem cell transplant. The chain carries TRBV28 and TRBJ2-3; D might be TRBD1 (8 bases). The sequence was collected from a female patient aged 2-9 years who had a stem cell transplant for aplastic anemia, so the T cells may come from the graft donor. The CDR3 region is CASSLTGEGTDTQYF. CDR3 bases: TGTGCCAGCAGCTTGACAGGGGAGGGAACAGATACGCAGTATTTT. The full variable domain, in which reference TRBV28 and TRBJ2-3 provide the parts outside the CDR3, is DVKVTQSSRYLVKRTGEKVFLECVQDMDHENMFWYRQDPGLGLRLIYFSYDVKMKEKGDIPEGYSVSREKKERFSLILESASTNQTSMYLCASSLTGEGTDTQYFGPGTRLTVL.